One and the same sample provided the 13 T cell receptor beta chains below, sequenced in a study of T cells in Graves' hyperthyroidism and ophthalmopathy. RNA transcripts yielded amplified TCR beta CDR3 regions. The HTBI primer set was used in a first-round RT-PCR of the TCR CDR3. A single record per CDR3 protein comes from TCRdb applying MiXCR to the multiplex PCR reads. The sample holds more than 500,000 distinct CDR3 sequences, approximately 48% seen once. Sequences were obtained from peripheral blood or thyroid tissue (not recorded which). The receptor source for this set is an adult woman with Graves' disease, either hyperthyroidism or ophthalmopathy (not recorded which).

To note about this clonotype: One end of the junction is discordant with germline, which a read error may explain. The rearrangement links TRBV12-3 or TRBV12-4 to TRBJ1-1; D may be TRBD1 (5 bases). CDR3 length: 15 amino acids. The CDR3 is CAGSSQGRMNTEAFF. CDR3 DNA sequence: TGTGCCGGCAGTTCGCAGGGACGGATGAACACTGAAGCTTTCTTT.

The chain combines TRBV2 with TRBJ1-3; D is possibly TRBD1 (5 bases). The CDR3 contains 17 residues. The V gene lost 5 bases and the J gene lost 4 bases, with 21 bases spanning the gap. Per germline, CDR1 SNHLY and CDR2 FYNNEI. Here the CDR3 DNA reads TGTGCCAGCAGTCTCCTCGGGGGGGGACGCGGAGGAAACACCATATATTTT. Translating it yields CASSLLGGGRGGNTIYF.

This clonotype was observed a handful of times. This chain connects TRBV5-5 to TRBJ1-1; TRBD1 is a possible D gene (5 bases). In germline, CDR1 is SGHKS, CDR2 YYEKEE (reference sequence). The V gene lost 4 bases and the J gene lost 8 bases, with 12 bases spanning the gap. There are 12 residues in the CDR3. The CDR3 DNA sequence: TGTGCCAGCAGCCCGGGACGGGGAGAAGCTTTCTTT. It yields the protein CASSPGRGEAFF.

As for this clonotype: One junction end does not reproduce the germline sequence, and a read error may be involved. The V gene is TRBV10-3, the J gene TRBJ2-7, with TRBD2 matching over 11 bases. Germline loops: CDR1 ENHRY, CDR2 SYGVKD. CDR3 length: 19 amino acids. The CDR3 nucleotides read TGTGCCAGCAGTTACATTTTCGGGACTAGCGGCCTTGGAACCTACGAGCAGTACTTC. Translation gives CASSYIFGTSGLGTYEQYF.

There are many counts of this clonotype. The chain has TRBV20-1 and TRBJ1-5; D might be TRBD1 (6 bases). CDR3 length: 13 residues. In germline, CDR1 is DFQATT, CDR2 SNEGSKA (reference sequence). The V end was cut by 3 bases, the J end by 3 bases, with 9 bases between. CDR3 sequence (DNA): TGCAGTGCTAGCAGGACAGTCAATCAGCCCCAGCATTTT. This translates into CSASRTVNQPQHF.

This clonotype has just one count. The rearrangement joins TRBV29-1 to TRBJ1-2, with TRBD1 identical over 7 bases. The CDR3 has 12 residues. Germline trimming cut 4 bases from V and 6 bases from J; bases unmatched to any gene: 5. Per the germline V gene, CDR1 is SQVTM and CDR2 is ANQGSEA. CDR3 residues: CSVAEGANGYTF. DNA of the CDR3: TGCAGCGTTGCGGAGGGGGCAAATGGCTACACCTTC.

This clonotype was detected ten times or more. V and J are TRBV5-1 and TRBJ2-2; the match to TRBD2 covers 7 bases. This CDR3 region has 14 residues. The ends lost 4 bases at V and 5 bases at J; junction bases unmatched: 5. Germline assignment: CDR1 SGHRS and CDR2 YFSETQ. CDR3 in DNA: TGCGCCAGCAGCCGCAGGGAGGGGACCGGGGAGCTGTTTTTT. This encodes CASSRREGTGELFF.

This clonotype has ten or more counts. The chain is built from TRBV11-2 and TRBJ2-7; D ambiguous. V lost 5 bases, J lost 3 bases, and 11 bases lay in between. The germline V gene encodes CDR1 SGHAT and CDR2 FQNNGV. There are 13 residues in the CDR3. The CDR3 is CASSPIGLYEQYF. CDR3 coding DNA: TGTGCCAGCAGCCCGATAGGCCTCTACGAGCAGTACTTC.

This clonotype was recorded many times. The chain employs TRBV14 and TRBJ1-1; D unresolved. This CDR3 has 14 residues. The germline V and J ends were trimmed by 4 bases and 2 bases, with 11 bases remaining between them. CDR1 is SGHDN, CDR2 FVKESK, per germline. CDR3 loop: CASSPETPNTEAFF. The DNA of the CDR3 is TGTGCCAGCAGCCCCGAAACACCAAACACTGAAGCTTTCTTT.

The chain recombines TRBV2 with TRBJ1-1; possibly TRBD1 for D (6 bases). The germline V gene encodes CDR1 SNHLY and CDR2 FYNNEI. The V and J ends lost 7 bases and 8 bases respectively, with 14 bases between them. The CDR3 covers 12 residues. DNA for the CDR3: TGTGCCAGCAACACGCGAAGGGGGGAAGCTTTCTTT. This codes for CASNTRRGEAFF.

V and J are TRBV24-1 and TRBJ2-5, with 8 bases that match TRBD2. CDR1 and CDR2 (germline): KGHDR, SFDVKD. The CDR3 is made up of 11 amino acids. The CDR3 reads CGTSWRGTQYF. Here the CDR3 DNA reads TGTGGGACTAGCTGGCGGGGAACCCAGTACTTC.

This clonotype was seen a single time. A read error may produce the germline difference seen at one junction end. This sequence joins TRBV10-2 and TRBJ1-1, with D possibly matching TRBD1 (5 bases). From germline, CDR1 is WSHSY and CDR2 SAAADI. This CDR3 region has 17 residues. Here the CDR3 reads CASSFRGASLSNTEAFF. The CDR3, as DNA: TGTGCCAGCAGTTTCCGCGGGGCTTCCCTGTCGAACACTGAAGCCTTCTTT.

CDR3 residues: CSARDHGGRDSPLHF. For the CDR3, the DNA is TGCAGTGCTAGAGATCACGGGGGCCGCGATTCACCCCTCCACTTT. The chain joins TRBV20-1 to TRBJ1-6; maybe TRBD1 (6 bases). Trimming cost V 0 bases and J 8 bases, with 14 bases left between them. Germline V gene data show CDR1 as DFQATT and CDR2 as SNEGSKA (reference sequence). This CDR3 is 15 amino acids long.